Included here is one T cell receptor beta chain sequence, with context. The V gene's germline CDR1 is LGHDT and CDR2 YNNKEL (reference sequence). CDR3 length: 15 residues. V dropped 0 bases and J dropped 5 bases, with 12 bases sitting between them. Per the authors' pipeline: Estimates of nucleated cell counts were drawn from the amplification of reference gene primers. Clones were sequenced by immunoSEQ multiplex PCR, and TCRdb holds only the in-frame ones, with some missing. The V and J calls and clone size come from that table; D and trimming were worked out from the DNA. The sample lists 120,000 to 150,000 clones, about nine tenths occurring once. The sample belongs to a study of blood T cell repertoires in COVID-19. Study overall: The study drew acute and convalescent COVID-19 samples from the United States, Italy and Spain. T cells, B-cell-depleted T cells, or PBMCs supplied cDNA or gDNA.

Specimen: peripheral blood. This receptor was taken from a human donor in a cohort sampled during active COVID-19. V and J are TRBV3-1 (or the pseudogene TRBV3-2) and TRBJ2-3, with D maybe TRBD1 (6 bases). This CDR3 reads CASSQEQGTGDTQYF. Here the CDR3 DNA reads TGTGCCAGCAGCCAAGAACAGGGAACGGGAGATACGCAGTATTTT.